The table lists the clone carrying this T cell receptor beta chain with a few counts. Germline V gene lookup returns CDR1 MGHRA and CDR2 YSYEKL. This CDR3 is 14 amino acids long. V was clipped by 2 bases and J by 1 base; unmatched bases: 1. This sample is drawn from a study of cytomegalovirus exposure and HLA in healthy donors. PCR used 60 Vbeta primers and 13 Jbeta primers. Sequencing was performed with immunoSEQ multiplex PCR; in TCRdb, only in-frame clones are kept and a portion is missing. Of 150,000 to 200,000 clones detected, around 86% appear once; the ten largest clones hold around 2%. Sequencing input: PBMCs. The TCR originated in a human donor in good health. V usage is TRBV4-1 and J usage is TRBJ1-1; 7 nucleotides align to TRBD1. The CDR3 DNA reads as TGCGCCAGCAGCCAAACAGGGGAGAACACTGAAGCTTTCTTT. The encoded protein is CASSQTGENTEAFF.